What follows describes a single T cell receptor (beta chain). This record comes from a study of Ad26.COV2.S vaccination and SARS-CoV-2 variants. V lost 4 bases and J lost 2, with 9 bases in between. The CDR3 contains 15 residues. Germline V gives CDR1 SGHTA, CDR2 FQGTGA. Produced via immunoSEQ multiplex PCR; TCRdb's table is partial and in-frame only. The table includes some 370,000 clones, 83% detected once. Treatment specified: roughly 20 received Ad26.COV2.S at low or high dose, single or two shots; roughly five received placebo; per-sample allocation not given. Samples analyzed were those drawn on day 63 after the first vaccine or placebo injection.

The material was peripheral blood, obtained in a trial of Ad26.COV2.S vaccine versus placebo. The J gene is TRBJ2-6, the V gene TRBV7-3, with D uncertain. The receptor's source is a person aged 18-65 years who received the Ad26.COV2.S COVID-19 vaccine or a placebo. This chain's CDR3 is CASSSSSPGANVLTF. The CDR3 bases are TGTGCCAGCAGCTCCTCCAGTCCTGGGGCCAACGTCCTGACTTTC.